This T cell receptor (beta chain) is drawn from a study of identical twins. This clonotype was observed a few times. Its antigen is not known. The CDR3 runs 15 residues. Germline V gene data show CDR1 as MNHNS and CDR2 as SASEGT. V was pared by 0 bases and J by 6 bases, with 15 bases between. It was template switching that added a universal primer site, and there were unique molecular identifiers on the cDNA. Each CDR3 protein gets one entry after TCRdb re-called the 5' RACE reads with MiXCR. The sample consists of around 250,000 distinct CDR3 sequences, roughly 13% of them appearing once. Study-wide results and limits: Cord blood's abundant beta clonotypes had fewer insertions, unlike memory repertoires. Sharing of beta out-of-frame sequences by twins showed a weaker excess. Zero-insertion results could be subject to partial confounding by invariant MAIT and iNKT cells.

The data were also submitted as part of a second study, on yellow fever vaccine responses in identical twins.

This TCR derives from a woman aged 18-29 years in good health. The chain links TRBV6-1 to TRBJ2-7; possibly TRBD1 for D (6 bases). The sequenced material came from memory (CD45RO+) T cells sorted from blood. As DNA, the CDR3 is TGTGCCAGCAGTGAAGCGCTTCTGGTCAGGGGCGAGCAGTACTTC. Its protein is CASSEALLVRGEQYF.